The following is a TCR beta chain sequence with its context. The antigen remains unidentified. TCRdb redid the calling of the 5' RACE reads with MiXCR, one entry per CDR3 protein. The sample carries approximately 890,000 distinct CDR3 sequences, 9% to 15% recorded once. This entry belongs to a study of identical twins. Study-wide results and caveats: Potential partial confounding of zero-insertion analyses by invariant MAIT and iNKT cells was noted. Conclusions came from cross-sectional statistical analysis, not from following the same donors. Memory repertoires lacked the insertion deficit that abundant cord blood beta clonotypes showed. Compared with unrelated sharing, twin-shared out-of-frame alpha sequences had more low-probability sequences.

The same sample was also studied in work on yellow fever vaccine responses in identical twins.

Sequenced material: PBMCs. The receptor's source is a woman younger than 35 in good health.

The CDR3 DNA is TGTGCCACCAGCAGAGATGGCGTACCCTACGAGCAGTACTTC. Its translation is CATSRDGVPYEQYF. The gene calls are TRBV15 and TRBJ2-7; D remains unclear. V lost 0 bases and J lost 2, with 8 bases in between. CDR3 length: 14 residues. Germline CDR1 reads LNHNV; CDR2 reads YYDKDF (reference sequence).